Below are 21 T cell receptor beta chains sequenced from a single sample in a study of CD8+ T cells in alopecia areata. Stated treatment: oral pan-JAK inhibitor, 5-10 mg twice daily. After isolation, RNA underwent reverse transcription to generate cDNA as the sequencing template. Measured with immunoSEQ multiplex PCR; TCRdb has only the in-frame clones, and not every one. The data show some 210,000 clones, approximately 72% seen once. The sample was CD4+ T cells sorted from blood, taken between weeks 44 and 45, from a patient treated with tofacitinib. These receptors came from a human donor with alopecia areata.

J is TRBJ1-5 and V is TRBV2; no definite D call. Trimming left V 6 bases short and J 6 bases short, with 24 bases between. Germline values: CDR1 SNHLY, CDR2 FYNNEI. CDR3 size: 17 residues. CDR3 in DNA: TGTGCCAGCAGCGGGGAGTCACAGCTCCCGCGGACTCAGCCCCAGCATTTT. This codes for CASSGESQLPRTQPQHF.

This clone was detected a few times. The chain has TRBV7-2 and TRBJ1-1; 7 bases agree with TRBD1. Looked up from germline, CDR1 is SGHTA and CDR2 is FQGNSA. CDR3 size: 15 residues. The V segment lost 1 base and the J segment 4 bases; nucleotides outside the gene matches: 6. The CDR3 is CASSLGRGQSTEAFF. The CDR3 coding sequence is TGTGCCAGCAGCTTAGGACGGGGACAGTCCACTGAAGCTTTCTTT.

In the case of this clone: The sample carries other DNA sequences with the same CDR3. The chain uses TRBV27 and TRBJ2-6, with D maybe TRBD1 (6 bases). Germline V CDR1 and CDR2: MNHEY, SMNVEV (reference sequence). Trimming removed 5 bases at V and 2 bases at J, with 10 bases between. The CDR3 is made up of 15 amino acids. CDR3 residues: CASSLQGTGANVLTF. The DNA for the CDR3 is TGTGCCAGCAGTCTTCAGGGGACTGGGGCCAACGTCCTGACTTTC.

This clone was detected only a few times. The chain is built from TRBV2 and TRBJ2-3, with 12 positions matching TRBD2. The junction had 12 bases not matched to a gene; V was cut back by 8 bases and J by 6 bases. The germline V gene encodes CDR1 SNHLY and CDR2 FYNNEI. CDR3 length: 16 amino acids. As DNA, the CDR3 is TGTGCCAGCCCCCTAGCGGGGGGGGGAGGTATGGATACGCAGTATTTT. Its protein product is CASPLAGGGGMDTQYF.

The J gene is TRBJ2-3, the V gene TRBV2, with TRBD2 identical over 9 bases. The germline gives CDR1 SNHLY, CDR2 FYNNEI. V lost 6 bases and J lost 2; bases outside the gene matches: 12. This CDR3 spans 17 amino acids. The CDR3 loop is CASSSISSGEITDTQYF. The CDR3 bases are TGTGCCAGCAGCTCAATATCTAGCGGGGAAATCACAGATACGCAGTATTTT.

V usage is TRBV5-1 and J usage is TRBJ1-1; 7 bases line up with TRBD1. The CDR3 extends over 15 amino acids. The V and J ends lost 4 bases and 1 base, in that order; junction bases with no gene match: 7. CDR1 is SGHRS and CDR2 is YFSETQ in the germline V gene. The CDR3 protein is CASSGGTAENTEAFF. DNA for the CDR3: TGCGCCAGCAGCGGGGGGACAGCCGAGAACACTGAAGCTTTCTTT.

This clone was picked up a small number of times. The chain links TRBV4-2 to TRBJ2-3, with 8 bases lining up with TRBD2. The V gene end was trimmed by 6 bases and the J gene end by 2 bases; junction bases not matched to a gene: 10. CDR1 LGHNA and CDR2 YNFKEQ come from the germline V gene. The CDR3 spans 16 residues. CDR3 sequence reads: CASRNDISGVTDTQYF. The CDR3 DNA is TGTGCCAGCAGGAATGATATTAGCGGGGTCACAGATACGCAGTATTTT.

V usage is TRBV29-1 and J usage is TRBJ1-1, with D uncertain. The CDR3 loop spans 12 amino acids. The V end lost 7 bases, the J end lost 7 bases, and 16 bases lay between the germline ends. Germline lookup yields CDR1 SQVTM and CDR2 ANQGSEA. CDR3 nucleotide sequence: TGCAGCGGCGCGGGGTTGGGCCTTGAAGCTTTCTTT. This gives the protein CSGAGLGLEAFF.

V usage is TRBV29-1 and J usage is TRBJ2-1, with D tentatively TRBD1 (6 bases). Germline CDR1 SQVTM, CDR2 ANQGSEA. V lost 5 bases and J lost 5, with 16 bases in between. This CDR3 comprises 14 residues. CDR3 nucleotide sequence: TGCAGCGTTCGTTCCGGACAGATCAACAATGAGCAGTTCTTC. Protein product: CSVRSGQINNEQFF.

The J gene is TRBJ2-6, the V gene TRBV7-2; 9 nucleotides agree with TRBD1. Germline CDR1 and CDR2: SGHTA and FQGNSA. The CDR3 runs 15 residues. V gave up 6 bases and J gave up 5 bases; unmatched junction bases: 5. The CDR3 is CASRSQGARANVLTF. CDR3 bases: TGTGCCAGCAGATCACAGGGGGCCCGGGCCAACGTCCTGACTTTC.

The chain has TRBV29-1 and TRBJ1-1; perhaps TRBD1 as D (5 bases). This CDR3 contains 14 residues. Trimming cost V 5 bases and J 4 bases, with 17 bases left between them. Germline CDR1 SQVTM, CDR2 ANQGSEA. CDR3 in DNA: TGCAGCGTTATCAGACCAGGGTTGCCCACTGAAGCTTTCTTT. Protein: CSVIRPGLPTEAFF.

This rearrangement joins TRBV4-3 to TRBJ2-7, with D perhaps TRBD1 (6 bases). Trimming cost V 0 bases and J 5 bases, with 29 bases left between them. Germline CDR1 is LGHNA and CDR2 is YSLEER. The CDR3 runs 20 residues. CDR3 bases: TGCGCCAGCAGCCAAGATTATGGACAGACTATTGGACCCGGTGGGGACGAGCAGTACTTC. Protein: CASSQDYGQTIGPGGDEQYF.

The chain links TRBV4-3 to TRBJ1-6; D gene unclear. Germline CDR1 reads LGHNA; CDR2 reads YSLEER. Trimming left V 3 bases short and J 4 bases short, with 7 bases between. CDR3 size: 14 residues. The CDR3 reads CASSQADYNSPLHF. The CDR3 nucleotides read TGCGCCAGCAGCCAGGCAGATTATAATTCACCCCTCCACTTT.

There are many counts of this clone. The V gene is TRBV19, the J gene TRBJ1-1; D ambiguous. Trimming took 0 bases from V and 4 from J, leaving 12 bases between them. Germline V gene sequence: CDR1 LNHDA, CDR2 SQIVND (reference sequence). The CDR3 has 15 amino acids. DNA of the CDR3: TGTGCCAGTAGTATAGATCTTGAGAGGCCCACTGAAGCTTTCTTT. Translated: CASSIDLERPTEAFF.

The chain has TRBV7-9 and TRBJ2-5; TRBD1 agrees at 8 bases. The CDR3 extends over 15 amino acids. V lost 3 bases to trimming and J lost 4 bases; unmatched junction nucleotides: 7. Germline CDR1 reads SEHNR; CDR2 reads FQNEAQ (reference sequence). This CDR3 reads CASSLDRVGAETQYF. In DNA form, the CDR3 reads TGTGCCAGCAGCTTGGACAGGGTAGGAGCAGAGACCCAGTACTTC.

The genes are TRBV7-2 and TRBJ2-3; no clear D. The V end lost 5 bases, the J end lost 2 bases, and 17 bases lay between the germline ends. The germline CDR1 and CDR2 sequences are SGHTA and FQGNSA. This CDR3 contains 16 residues. Here the CDR3 DNA reads TGTGCCAGCAGCCAAGGCTCACTACGCTCCACAGATACGCAGTATTTT. This translates into CASSQGSLRSTDTQYF.

The count of this clone is one. The J gene is TRBJ2-1, the V gene TRBV9, with 10 bases aligning to TRBD2. V shed 4 bases and J 4 bases; nucleotides not matched to a gene: 5. This CDR3 comprises 15 residues. Germline assignment: CDR1 SGDLS and CDR2 YYNGEE. The CDR3 sequence is CASSSTSGAYNEQFF. The CDR3 DNA follows: TGTGCCAGCAGCTCAACTAGCGGGGCGTACAATGAGCAGTTCTTC.

The chain combines TRBV10-1 with TRBJ2-1, with TRBD1 identical over 8 bases. This CDR3 is 15 amino acids long. J gave up 2 bases and V 5 bases, and 5 bases lay outside the gene matches. Germline V gene lookup returns CDR1 WNHNN and CDR2 SYGVQD (reference sequence). As DNA, the CDR3 is TGCGCCAGCAGTCGGACAGGGTCCCCCTACAATGAGCAGTTCTTC. It translates to CASSRTGSPYNEQFF.

This clone was found a few times. The chain carries TRBV29-1 and TRBJ2-1, with 7 bases that match TRBD1. With V trimmed by 7 bases and J by 7 bases, 25 bases remained unmatched. The CDR3 totals 18 residues. Germline CDR1 is SQVTM and CDR2 is ANQGSEA. The CDR3 loop is CSAEGETGDRVSGNEQFF. The DNA of the CDR3 is TGCAGCGCCGAGGGGGAAACTGGAGACAGGGTCTCCGGGAATGAGCAGTTCTTC.

The chain links TRBV15 to TRBJ2-7; possibly TRBD1 for D (7 bases). Between the trimmed V and J ends, which lost 0 bases and 5 bases, there was a span of 17 bases. This CDR3 has 16 residues. From germline, CDR1 is LNHNV and CDR2 YYDKDF (reference sequence). CDR3 coding DNA: TGTGCCACCAGCAGAGACCTCGCAGGGGGGACCCACGAGCAGTACTTC. This gives the protein CATSRDLAGGTHEQYF.

The sample holds a few counts of this clone. This chain links TRBV27 with TRBJ2-3; 10 nucleotides agree with TRBD2. The V segment lost 8 bases and the J segment 4 bases; nucleotides outside the gene matches: 18. CDR3 size: 18 residues. The germline V gene encodes CDR1 MNHEY and CDR2 SMNVEV (reference sequence). CDR3 bases: TGTGCCAGCTCATACCGTCGCCCGGCTAGCGGGGGAGCAGATACGCAGTATTTT. It codes for CASSYRRPASGGADTQYF.